This T cell receptor (beta chain) was found in a study of T cells in Graves' hyperthyroidism and ophthalmopathy. This clonotype was detected only a few times. From 10 ml of fresh peripheral blood, PBMCs were isolated. RNA transcripts provided the source from which TCR beta CDR3 regions were amplified. A first-round RT-PCR of the TCR CDR3 used the HTBI primer set. TCRdb recomputed calls from the multiplex PCR reads with MiXCR, one row per CDR3 protein. The sample consists of more than 350,000 distinct CDR3 sequences, more than 14% of them appearing once. V dropped 8 bases and J dropped 5 bases, with 16 bases sitting between them. Germline V gene lookup returns CDR1 MDHEN and CDR2 SYDVKM. CDR3 size: 15 residues.

The sequence came from a woman in her 30s with Graves' ophthalmopathy. The rearrangement joins TRBV28 to TRBJ1-6, with D possibly TRBD1 on 5 matching bases. The sequencing input was blood. CDR3 in amino acids: CASGGGLANNSPLHF. DNA for the CDR3: TGTGCCAGCGGGGGGGGGTTAGCTAATAATTCACCCCTCCACTTT.